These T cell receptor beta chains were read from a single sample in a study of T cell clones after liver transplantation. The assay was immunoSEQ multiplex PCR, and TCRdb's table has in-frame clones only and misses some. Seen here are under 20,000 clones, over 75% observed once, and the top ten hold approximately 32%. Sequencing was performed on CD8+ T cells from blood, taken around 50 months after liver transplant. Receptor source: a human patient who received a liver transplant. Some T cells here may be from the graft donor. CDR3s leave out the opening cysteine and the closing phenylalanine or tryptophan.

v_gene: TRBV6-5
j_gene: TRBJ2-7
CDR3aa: ASSLMTSGSHEQY

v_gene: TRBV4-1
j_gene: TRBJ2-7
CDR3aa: ASSQEPVQSSYEQY

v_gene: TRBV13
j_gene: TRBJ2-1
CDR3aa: ASSPAPAETYNEQF

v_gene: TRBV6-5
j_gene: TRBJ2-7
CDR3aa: ASSFRTPSEQY

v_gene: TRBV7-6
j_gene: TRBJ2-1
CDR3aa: ASSLDWNNEQF

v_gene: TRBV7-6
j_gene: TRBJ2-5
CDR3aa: ASSLEEGGQVLQETQY

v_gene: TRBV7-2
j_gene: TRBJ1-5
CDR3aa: ASSFQGLSNQPQH

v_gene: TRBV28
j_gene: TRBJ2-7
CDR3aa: ASKALNDNSYEQY

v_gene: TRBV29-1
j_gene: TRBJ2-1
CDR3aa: SSSDSGGVGDEQF

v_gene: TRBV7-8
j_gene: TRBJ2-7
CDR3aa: ASSEGTDEQY

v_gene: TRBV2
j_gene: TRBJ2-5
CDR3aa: ASSDSLAGETQY

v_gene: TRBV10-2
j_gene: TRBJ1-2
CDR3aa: ASSEPNQGSNYGYT

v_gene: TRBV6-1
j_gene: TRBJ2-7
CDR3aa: ASRNYEQY

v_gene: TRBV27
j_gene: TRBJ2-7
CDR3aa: ASSLPSYEQY

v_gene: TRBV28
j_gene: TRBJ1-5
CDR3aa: ASSFPQSNQPQH

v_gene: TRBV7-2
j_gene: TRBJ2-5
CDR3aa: ASSLATAGGGETQY

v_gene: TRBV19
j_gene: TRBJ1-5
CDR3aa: ASKTQGNQPQH

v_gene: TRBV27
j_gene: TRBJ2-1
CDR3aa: ASHLAGSSYNEQF

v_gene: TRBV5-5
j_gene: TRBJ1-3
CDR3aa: ASSSAGQLSGNTIY

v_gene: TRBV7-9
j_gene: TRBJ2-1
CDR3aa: ASSFGTGYEQF

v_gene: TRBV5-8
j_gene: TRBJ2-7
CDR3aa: ASSWGSGRGDEQY

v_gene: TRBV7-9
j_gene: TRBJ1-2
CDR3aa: ASTTTQGLDGYT

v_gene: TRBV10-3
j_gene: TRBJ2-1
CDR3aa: AIRTDGVRNEQF

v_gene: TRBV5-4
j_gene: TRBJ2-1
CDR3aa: TSSTGTSNEQF

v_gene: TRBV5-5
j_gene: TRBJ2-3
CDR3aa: ASGGLAGTDTQY

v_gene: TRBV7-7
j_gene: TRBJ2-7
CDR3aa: ASSLRDAAYEQY

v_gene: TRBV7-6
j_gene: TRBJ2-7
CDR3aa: ASSLVPPDGSYEQY

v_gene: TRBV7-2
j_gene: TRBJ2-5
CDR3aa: ASSSSIAGGGETQY

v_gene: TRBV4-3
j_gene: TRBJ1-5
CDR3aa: ASSQVGNNQPQH

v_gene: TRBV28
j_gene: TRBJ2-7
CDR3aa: ASSQWYEQY

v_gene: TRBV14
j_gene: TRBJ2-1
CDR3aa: ASSLYDREQF

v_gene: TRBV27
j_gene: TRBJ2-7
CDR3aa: ASSLRAGAYEQY

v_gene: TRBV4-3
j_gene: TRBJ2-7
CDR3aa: ASSQDRRLWDEQY

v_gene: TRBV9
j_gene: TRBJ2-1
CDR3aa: ASSVTSGSGNEQF

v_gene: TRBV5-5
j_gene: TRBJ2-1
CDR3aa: ASRLMGEQF

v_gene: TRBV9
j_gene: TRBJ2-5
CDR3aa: ASSVYGVEETQY

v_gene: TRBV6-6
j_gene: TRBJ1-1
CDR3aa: ASSYSKTGSQAF